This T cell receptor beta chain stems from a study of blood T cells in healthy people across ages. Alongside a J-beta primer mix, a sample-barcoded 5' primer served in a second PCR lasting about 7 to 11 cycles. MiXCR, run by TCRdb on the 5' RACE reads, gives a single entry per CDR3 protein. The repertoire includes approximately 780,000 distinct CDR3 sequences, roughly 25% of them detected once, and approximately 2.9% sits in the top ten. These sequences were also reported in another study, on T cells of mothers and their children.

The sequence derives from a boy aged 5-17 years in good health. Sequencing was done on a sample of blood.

The DNA of the CDR3 is TGTGCCAGCAGGGGACCGGGACAGGGCTCCTACGAGCAGTACTTC. As protein: CASRGPGQGSYEQYF. This chain connects TRBV12-3 or TRBV12-4 to TRBJ2-7; 9 nucleotides match TRBD1. The junction had 6 bases not matched to a gene; V was cut back by 6 bases and J by 0 bases. CDR3 size: 15 residues.